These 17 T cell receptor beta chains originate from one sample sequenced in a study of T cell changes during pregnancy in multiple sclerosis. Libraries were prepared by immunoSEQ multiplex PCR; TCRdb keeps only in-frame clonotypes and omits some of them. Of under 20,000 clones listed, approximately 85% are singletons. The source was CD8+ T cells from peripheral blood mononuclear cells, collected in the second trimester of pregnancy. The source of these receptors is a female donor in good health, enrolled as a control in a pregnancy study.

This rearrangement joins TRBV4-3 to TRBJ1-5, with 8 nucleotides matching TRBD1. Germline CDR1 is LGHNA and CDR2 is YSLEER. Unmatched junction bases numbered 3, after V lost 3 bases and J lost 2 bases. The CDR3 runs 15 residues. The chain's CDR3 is CASSHDRGRNQPQHF. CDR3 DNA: TGCGCCAGCAGCCATGACAGGGGACGCAATCAGCCCCAGCATTTT.

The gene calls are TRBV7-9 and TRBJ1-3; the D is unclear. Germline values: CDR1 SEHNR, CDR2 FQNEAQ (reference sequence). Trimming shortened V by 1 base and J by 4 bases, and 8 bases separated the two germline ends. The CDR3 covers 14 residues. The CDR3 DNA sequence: TGTGCCAGCAGCTTAGACCCAGTCGGAAACACCATATATTTT. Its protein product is CASSLDPVGNTIYF.

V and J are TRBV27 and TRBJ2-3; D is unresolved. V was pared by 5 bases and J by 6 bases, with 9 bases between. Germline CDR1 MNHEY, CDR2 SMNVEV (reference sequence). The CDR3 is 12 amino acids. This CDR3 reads CASSGLVDTQYF. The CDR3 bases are TGTGCCAGCAGTGGCCTGGTTGATACGCAGTATTTT.

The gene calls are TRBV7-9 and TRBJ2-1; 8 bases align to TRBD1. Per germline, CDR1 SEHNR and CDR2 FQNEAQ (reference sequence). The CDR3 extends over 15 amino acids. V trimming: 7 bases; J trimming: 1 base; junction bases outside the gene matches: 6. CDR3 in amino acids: CASTSRGQSYNEQFF. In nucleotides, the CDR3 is TGTGCCAGCACCTCCAGGGGGCAGTCCTACAATGAGCAGTTCTTC.

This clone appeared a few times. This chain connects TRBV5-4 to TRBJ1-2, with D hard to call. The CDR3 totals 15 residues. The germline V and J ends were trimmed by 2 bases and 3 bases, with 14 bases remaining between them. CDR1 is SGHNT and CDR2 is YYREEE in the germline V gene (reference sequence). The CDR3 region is CASSLAPEGYYGYTF. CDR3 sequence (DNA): TGTGCCAGCAGCTTAGCCCCGGAGGGTTACTATGGCTACACCTTC.

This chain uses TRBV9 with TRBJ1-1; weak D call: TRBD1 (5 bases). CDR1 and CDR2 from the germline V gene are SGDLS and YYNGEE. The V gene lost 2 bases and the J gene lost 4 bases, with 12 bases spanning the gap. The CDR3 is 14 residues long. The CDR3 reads CASSVAGGGTEAFF. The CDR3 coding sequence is TGTGCCAGCAGCGTCGCGGGGGGAGGCACTGAAGCTTTCTTT.

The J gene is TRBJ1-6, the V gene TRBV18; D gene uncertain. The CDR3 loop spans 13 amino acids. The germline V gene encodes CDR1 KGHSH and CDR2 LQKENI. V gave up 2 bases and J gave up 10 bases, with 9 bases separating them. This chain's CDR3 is CASSPEGASPLHF. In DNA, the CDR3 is TGTGCCAGCTCACCAGAGGGCGCCTCACCCCTCCACTTT.

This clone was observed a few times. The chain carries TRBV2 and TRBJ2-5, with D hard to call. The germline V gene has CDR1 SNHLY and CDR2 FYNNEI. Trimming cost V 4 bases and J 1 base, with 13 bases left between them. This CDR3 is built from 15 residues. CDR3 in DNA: TGTGCCAGCAGTGGCTGGAACAGAATCCAAGAGACCCAGTACTTC. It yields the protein CASSGWNRIQETQYF.

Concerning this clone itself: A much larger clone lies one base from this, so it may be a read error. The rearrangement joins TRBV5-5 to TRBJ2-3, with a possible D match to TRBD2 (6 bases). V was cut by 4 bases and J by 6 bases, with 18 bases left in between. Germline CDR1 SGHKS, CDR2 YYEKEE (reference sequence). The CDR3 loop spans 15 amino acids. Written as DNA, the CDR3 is TGTGCCAGCAGCGGGGGGTTGGACGACGTGGATACGCAGTATTTT. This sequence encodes CASSGGLDDVDTQYF.

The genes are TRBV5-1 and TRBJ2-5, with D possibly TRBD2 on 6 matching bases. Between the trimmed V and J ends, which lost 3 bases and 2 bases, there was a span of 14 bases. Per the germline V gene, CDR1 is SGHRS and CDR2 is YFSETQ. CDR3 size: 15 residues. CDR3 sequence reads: CASSWVGGPQETQYF. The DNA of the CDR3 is TGCGCCAGCAGCTGGGTGGGGGGTCCACAAGAGACCCAGTACTTC. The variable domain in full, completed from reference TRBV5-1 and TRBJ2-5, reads KAGVTQTPRYLIKTRGQQVTLSCSPISGHRSVSWYQQTPGQGLQFLFEYFSETQRNKGNFPGRFSGRQFSNSRSEMNVSTLELGDSALYLCASSWVGGPQETQYFGPGTRLLVL.

For the CDR3, the DNA is TGTGCCAGCAGTCCGGATAGGGGGGGAGAGCAGTTCTTC. This gives the protein CASSPDRGGEQFF. The chain combines TRBV6-5 with TRBJ2-1; D may be TRBD2 (7 bases). The CDR3 covers 13 residues. V was clipped by 5 bases and J by 10 bases, with 15 bases between them. Germline assignment: CDR1 MNHEY and CDR2 SVGAGI.

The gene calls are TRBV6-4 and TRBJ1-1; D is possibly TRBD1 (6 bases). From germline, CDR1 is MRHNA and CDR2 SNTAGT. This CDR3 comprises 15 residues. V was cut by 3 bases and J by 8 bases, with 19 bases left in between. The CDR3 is CASSDGRGGAFEAFF. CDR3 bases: TGTGCCAGCAGTGATGGGAGAGGGGGGGCCTTCGAAGCTTTCTTT.

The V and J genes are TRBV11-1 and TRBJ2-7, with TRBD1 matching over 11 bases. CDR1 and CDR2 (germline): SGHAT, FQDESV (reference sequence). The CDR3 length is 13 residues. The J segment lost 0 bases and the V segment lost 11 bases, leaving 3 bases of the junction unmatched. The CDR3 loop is CASGTGGSYEQYF. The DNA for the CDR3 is TGTGCCTCCGGGACAGGGGGCTCCTACGAGCAGTACTTC.

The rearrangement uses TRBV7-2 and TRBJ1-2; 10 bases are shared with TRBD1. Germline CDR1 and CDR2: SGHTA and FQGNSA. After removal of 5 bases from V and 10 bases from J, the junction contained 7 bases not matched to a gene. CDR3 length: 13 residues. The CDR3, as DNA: TGTGCCAGCAGCCCCGCCGGGACAGGGGCCTACACCTTC. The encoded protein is CASSPAGTGAYTF.

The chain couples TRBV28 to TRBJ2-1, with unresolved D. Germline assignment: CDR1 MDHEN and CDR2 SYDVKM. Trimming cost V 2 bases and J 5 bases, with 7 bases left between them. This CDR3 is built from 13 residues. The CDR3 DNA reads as TGTGCCAGCAGTTTACAGGCCGACAATGAGCAGTTCTTC. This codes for CASSLQADNEQFF.

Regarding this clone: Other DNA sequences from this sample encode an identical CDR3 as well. The DNA for the CDR3 is TGCGCCAGCAGCCAAGACGGAGGGCTGACTGGAAACACCATATATTTT. This codes for CASSQDGGLTGNTIYF. This sequence joins TRBV4-3 and TRBJ1-3; no reliable D call. V lost 0 bases and J lost 2, with 11 bases in between. Germline V gives CDR1 LGHNA, CDR2 YSLEER. This CDR3 contains 16 residues.

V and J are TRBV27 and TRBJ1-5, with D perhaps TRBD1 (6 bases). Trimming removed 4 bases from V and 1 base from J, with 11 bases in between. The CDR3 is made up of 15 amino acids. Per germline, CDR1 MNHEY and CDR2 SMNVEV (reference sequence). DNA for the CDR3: TGTGCCAGCAGTTGGGGGACACCAAGCAATCAGCCCCAGCATTTT. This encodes CASSWGTPSNQPQHF.